This TCR beta chain was obtained from a study of cytomegalovirus exposure and HLA in healthy donors. Points from the study as a whole: Association of 16,951 TCR beta sequences with HLA alleles was found at 0.05 false discovery rate in a later analysis.

As to this clone: Its specificity is unknown.

V lost 5 bases, J lost 4 bases, and 10 bases stayed unmatched. CDR1 and CDR2 from the germline V gene are MNHEY and SVGAGI. CDR3 length: 15 amino acids. PCR was performed using 60 Vbeta and 13 Jbeta primers. TCRdb keeps only in-frame clones here, not all; method: immunoSEQ multiplex PCR. Counted here are over 120,000 clones, approximately 84% occurring once; the ten biggest clones make up approximately 1.3%. The TCR was taken from a man younger than 40 in good health and CMV-seropositive. The chain carries TRBV6-5 and TRBJ2-7, with 8 bases lining up with TRBD1. Sequences were obtained from PBMCs. For the CDR3, the DNA is TGTGCCAGCAGTCGATCAGGGACAGGCCATTACGAGCAGTACTTC. Protein: CASSRSGTGHYEQYF.